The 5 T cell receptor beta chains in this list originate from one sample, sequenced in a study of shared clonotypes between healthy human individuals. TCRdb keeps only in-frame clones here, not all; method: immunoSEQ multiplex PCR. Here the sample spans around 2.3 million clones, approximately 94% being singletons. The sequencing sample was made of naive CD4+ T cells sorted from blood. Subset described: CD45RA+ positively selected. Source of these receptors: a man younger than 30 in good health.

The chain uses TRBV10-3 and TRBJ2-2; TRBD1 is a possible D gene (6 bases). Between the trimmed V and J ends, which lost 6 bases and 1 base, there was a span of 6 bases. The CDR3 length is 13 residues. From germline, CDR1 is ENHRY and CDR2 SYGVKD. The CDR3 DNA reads TGTGCCATCAGGGACAGGAACACCGGGGAGCTGTTTTTT. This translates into CAIRDRNTGELFF.

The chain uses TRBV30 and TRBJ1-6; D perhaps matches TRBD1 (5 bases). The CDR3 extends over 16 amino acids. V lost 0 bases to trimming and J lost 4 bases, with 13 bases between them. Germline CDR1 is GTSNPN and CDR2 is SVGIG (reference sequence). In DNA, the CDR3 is TGTGCCTGGAGTGTATCGGGACGGAGATATAATTCACCCCTCCACTTT. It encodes CAWSVSGRRYNSPLHF.

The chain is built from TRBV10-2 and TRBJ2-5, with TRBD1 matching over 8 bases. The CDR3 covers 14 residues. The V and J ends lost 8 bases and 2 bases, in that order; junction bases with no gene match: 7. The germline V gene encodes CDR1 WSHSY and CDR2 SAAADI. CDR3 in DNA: TGCGCCAGCTCCCAACAGGGGGATCAAGAGACCCAGTACTTC. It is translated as CASSQQGDQETQYF.

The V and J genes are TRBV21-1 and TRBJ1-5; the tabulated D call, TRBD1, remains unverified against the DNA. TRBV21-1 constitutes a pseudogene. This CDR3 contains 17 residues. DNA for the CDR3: TGTGCCAGCAGCTCCGTGGACAGTCTTTATAGCAATCAGCCCCAGCATTTT. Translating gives CASSSVDSLYSNQPQHF.

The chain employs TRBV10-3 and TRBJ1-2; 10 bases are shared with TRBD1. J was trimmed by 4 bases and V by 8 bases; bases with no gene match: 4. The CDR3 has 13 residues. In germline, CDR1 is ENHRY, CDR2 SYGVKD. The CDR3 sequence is CAIGTGEGYGYTF. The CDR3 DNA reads TGTGCCATCGGGACAGGGGAGGGCTATGGCTACACCTTC.